Listed below are T cell receptor beta chains from one sample, sequenced in a study of CD8 T cells in Susac syndrome. TCRdb independently ran MiXCR on the immunoSEQ multiplex PCR reads; one entry per CDR3 protein. The profile covers around 150,000 distinct CDR3 sequences, with roughly 94% appearing a single time and under 0.2% taken by the ten largest. The sample was CD8+ T cells from PBMCs. All receptors derive from a human donor with Susac syndrome. Both conserved end residues are part of each CDR3. Each record gives: V gene, J gene, CDR3 protein.

v_gene: TRBV29-1
j_gene: TRBJ2-5
CDR3aa: CSVVGGLSEGSETQYF

v_gene: TRBV29-1
j_gene: TRBJ2-3
CDR3aa: CSVIDRKITSTDTQYF

v_gene: TRBV7-7
j_gene: TRBJ2-2
CDR3aa: CASSLAAGGPNTGELFF

v_gene: TRBV12-3/TRBV12-4
j_gene: TRBJ2-2
CDR3aa: CASSLVTDSTGELFF

v_gene: TRBV7-9
j_gene: TRBJ1-1
CDR3aa: CASSLTRGDTEAFF

v_gene: TRBV2
j_gene: TRBJ1-4
CDR3aa: CASSPWTATNEKLFF

v_gene: TRBV5-4
j_gene: TRBJ1-2
CDR3aa: CASSLGGAIWGYTF

v_gene: TRBV7-9
j_gene: TRBJ2-7
CDR3aa: CASRMDGTYEQYF

v_gene: TRBV3-1
j_gene: TRBJ2-1
CDR3aa: CASSPFSWEGGSLNEQFF

v_gene: TRBV9
j_gene: TRBJ2-7
CDR3aa: CASSPFSEDYEQYF

v_gene: TRBV20-1
j_gene: TRBJ1-4
CDR3aa: CSASPEFATNEKLFF

v_gene: TRBV12-2
j_gene: TRBJ2-1
CDR3aa: CASRLGLAGYNEQFF

v_gene: TRBV14
j_gene: TRBJ2-2
CDR3aa: CASREENTGELFF

v_gene: TRBV6-5
j_gene: TRBJ1-2
CDR3aa: CASRSGQGYGYTF

v_gene: TRBV27
j_gene: TRBJ2-1
CDR3aa: CASSFQGGYNEQFF

v_gene: TRBV7-9
j_gene: TRBJ2-7
CDR3aa: CASPLEGTGGGEQYF

v_gene: TRBV29-1
j_gene: TRBJ1-3
CDR3aa: CSVVGAGNTIYF

v_gene: TRBV15
j_gene: TRBJ2-5
CDR3aa: CATIALTSERPETQYF

v_gene: TRBV5-4
j_gene: TRBJ2-7
CDR3aa: CASSFQGGLSSYEQYF

v_gene: TRBV6-5
j_gene: TRBJ1-1
CDR3aa: CASPQDGGPEAFF

v_gene: TRBV20-1
j_gene: TRBJ1-2
CDR3aa: CSAPDRFDGYTF

v_gene: TRBV9
j_gene: TRBJ1-2
CDR3aa: CASSVNADAANYGYTF

v_gene: TRBV27
j_gene: TRBJ1-1
CDR3aa: CASSLVGAETEAFF

v_gene: TRBV12-3/TRBV12-4
j_gene: TRBJ1-1
CDR3aa: CASSLKGLNTEAFF

v_gene: TRBV7-8
j_gene: TRBJ1-1
CDR3aa: CASSLLATEAFF

v_gene: TRBV5-1
j_gene: TRBJ1-1
CDR3aa: CASTKGGGGAEAFF

v_gene: TRBV12-3/TRBV12-4
j_gene: TRBJ2-2
CDR3aa: CASNPKRGPSTGELFF

v_gene: TRBV7-9
j_gene: TRBJ2-6
CDR3aa: CAGTTGTGANVLTF

v_gene: TRBV27
j_gene: TRBJ2-5
CDR3aa: CASSFSGGEETQYF

v_gene: TRBV7-8
j_gene: TRBJ2-5
CDR3aa: CASSSLAGGPRATQETQYF

v_gene: TRBV7-9
j_gene: TRBJ1-1
CDR3aa: CASSLALGNTEAFF

v_gene: TRBV7-6
j_gene: TRBJ1-2
CDR3aa: CASSLAGGGPGYGYTF

v_gene: TRBV27
j_gene: TRBJ1-5
CDR3aa: CASSLFWQGIHQPQHF

v_gene: TRBV27
j_gene: TRBJ2-7
CDR3aa: CASSYSLEAGGYEQYF

v_gene: TRBV30
j_gene: TRBJ1-2
CDR3aa: CAWSVLSADRQGYTF

v_gene: TRBV5-1
j_gene: TRBJ1-2
CDR3aa: CASSLGTNRDYGYTF

v_gene: TRBV4-1
j_gene: TRBJ2-1
CDR3aa: CASSHGLADYNEQFF

v_gene: TRBV29-1
j_gene: TRBJ1-2
CDR3aa: CSVEIQGVSWYGYTF

v_gene: TRBV4-1
j_gene: TRBJ2-1
CDR3aa: CASSHAGGEQFF

v_gene: TRBV2
j_gene: TRBJ2-1
CDR3aa: CASSEGLVGGRVF

v_gene: TRBV6-5
j_gene: TRBJ2-1
CDR3aa: CASSYSQGHNEQFF

v_gene: TRBV24-1
j_gene: TRBJ2-1
CDR3aa: CATSDVQGDEQFF

v_gene: TRBV6-5
j_gene: TRBJ1-1
CDR3aa: CASSQTGGETEAFF

v_gene: TRBV7-9
j_gene: TRBJ2-2
CDR3aa: CASSQLPGPKNTGELFF

v_gene: TRBV9
j_gene: TRBJ2-7
CDR3aa: CASSVDVDYEQYF

v_gene: TRBV27
j_gene: TRBJ2-7
CDR3aa: CASSPTGVPYEQYF

v_gene: TRBV2
j_gene: TRBJ1-1
CDR3aa: CASRKVVGRDTEAFF

v_gene: TRBV7-6
j_gene: TRBJ2-1
CDR3aa: CASSPGLQNEQFF